These T cell receptor beta chains were read from a single sample in a study of blood T cells in healthy people across ages. TCRdb fed the 5' RACE reads into MiXCR, producing one record per CDR3 protein. The sample contains about 780,000 distinct CDR3 sequences, around 50% of which appear only once. Sequencing was done on a sample of blood. Every receptor here comes from a man older than 75 in good health. Each CDR3 is given with its conserved first and last residue. Each record gives: V gene, J gene, CDR3 protein.

TRBV29-1	TRBJ2-5	CSVEVGRETQYF
TRBV5-1	TRBJ2-1	CASSLWRGYNEQFF
TRBV5-6	TRBJ2-5	CVSSRTGPETQYF
TRBV7-2	TRBJ2-1	CASSLALAGGSYNEQFF
TRBV20-1	NA	CSARAAGASSYNEQYF
TRBV11-2	TRBJ1-2	CASSLTGSYSYTF
TRBV5-1	TRBJ2-7	CASSYGTVSYEQYF
TRBV7-2	TRBJ2-1	CASSLAGPFYNEQFF
TRBV6-6	TRBJ2-5	CASSYPNEGQYF
TRBV6-5	NA	CASSYRGLEGETQYF